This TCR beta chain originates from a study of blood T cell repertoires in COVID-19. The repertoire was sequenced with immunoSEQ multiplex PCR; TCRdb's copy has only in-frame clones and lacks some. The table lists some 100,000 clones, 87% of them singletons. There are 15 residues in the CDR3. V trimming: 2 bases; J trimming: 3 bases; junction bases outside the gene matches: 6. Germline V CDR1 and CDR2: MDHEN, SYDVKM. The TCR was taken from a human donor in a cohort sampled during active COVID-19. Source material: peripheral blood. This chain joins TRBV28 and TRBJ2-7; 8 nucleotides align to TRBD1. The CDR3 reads CASSLAGTGNYEQYF. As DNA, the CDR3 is TGTGCCAGCAGTTTAGCCGGGACAGGTAACTACGAGCAGTACTTC.